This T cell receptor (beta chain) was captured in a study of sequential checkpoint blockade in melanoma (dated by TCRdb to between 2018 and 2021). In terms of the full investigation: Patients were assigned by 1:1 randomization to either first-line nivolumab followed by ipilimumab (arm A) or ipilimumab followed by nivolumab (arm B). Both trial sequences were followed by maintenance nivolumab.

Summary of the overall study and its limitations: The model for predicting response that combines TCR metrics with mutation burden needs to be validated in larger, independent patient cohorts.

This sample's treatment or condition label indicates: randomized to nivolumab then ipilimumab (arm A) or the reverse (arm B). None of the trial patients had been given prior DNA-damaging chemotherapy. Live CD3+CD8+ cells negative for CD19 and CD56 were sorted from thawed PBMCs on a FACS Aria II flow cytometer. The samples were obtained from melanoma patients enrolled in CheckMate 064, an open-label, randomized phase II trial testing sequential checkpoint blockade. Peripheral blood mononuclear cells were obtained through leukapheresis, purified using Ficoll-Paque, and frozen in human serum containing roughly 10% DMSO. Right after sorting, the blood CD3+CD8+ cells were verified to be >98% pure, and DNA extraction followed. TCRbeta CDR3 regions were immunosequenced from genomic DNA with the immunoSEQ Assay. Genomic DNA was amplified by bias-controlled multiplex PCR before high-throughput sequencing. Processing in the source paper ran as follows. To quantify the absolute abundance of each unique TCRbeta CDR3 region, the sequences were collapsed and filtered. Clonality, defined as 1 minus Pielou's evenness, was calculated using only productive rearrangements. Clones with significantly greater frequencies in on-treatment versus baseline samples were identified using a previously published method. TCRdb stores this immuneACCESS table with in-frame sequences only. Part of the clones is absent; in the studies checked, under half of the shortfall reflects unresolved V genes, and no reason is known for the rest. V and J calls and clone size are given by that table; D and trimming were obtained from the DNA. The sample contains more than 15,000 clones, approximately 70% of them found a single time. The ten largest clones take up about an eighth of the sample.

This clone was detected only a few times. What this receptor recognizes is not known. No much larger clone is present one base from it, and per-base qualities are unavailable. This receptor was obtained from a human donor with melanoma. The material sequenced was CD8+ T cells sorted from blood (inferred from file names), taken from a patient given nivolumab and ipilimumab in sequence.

Read as DNA, the sequence is TGTGCCAGCAGTGGGACAGGGAATACCTACAATGAGCAGTTCTTC. It specifies CASSGTGNTYNEQFF. The chain links TRBV6-1 with TRBJ2-1; 8 bases in the junction line up with TRBD1. The CDR3 has 15 amino acids, counting the end cysteine and phenylalanine. Only the CDR3 portion is preserved as DNA: 45 bases, with reading frame beginning at the first base. CDR1 is given as MNHNS and CDR2 as SASEGT, both from the germline V gene. V is cut back by 4 bases and J by 2 bases, with 4 bases in the junction unmatched.